This T cell receptor beta chain came from a study of T-cell memory formation after mild COVID-19. The study's findings and limits: Some SARS-CoV-2-responding clones were already detected in memory before infection.

This clonotype was detected a few times. What it binds is not known. The germline V and J ends were trimmed by 0 bases and 0 bases, with 5 bases remaining between them. This CDR3 comprises 15 residues. The V gene's germline CDR1 is MNHEY and CDR2 SVGEGT. 5'RACE primed at constant segments yielded TCR alpha and TCR beta cDNA libraries bearing sample barcodes and UMIs. A single record per CDR3 protein comes from TCRdb applying MiXCR to the 5' RACE reads. Found here are fewer than 350,000 distinct CDR3 sequences, about a sixth of them singletons; the top ten hold around 20%. This clonotype was obtained from a man younger than 30 who had mild COVID-19 (a few samples of this study predate the infection). Cell type and time point are not known. V gene TRBV6-2 or TRBV6-3 combines with J gene TRBJ2-2; D is uncertain. The sequencing sample was made of PBMCs or a T cell subset sorted from them (not recorded which). DNA for the CDR3: TGTGCCAGCAGTTACTCATATGCGAACACCGGGGAGCTGTTTTTT. Protein: CASSYSYANTGELFF.